This TCR beta chain stems from a study of cytomegalovirus exposure and HLA in healthy donors. Study observations and caveats: What a later analysis reportedly showed was that an Asian-associated ancestry cluster had fewer N-insertions than the approximately 720-donor mean. 16,951 TCR beta sequences were associated with HLA alleles at 0.05 false discovery rate in a later analysis.

On this clone: No antigen is known for it.

The CDR3 runs 15 residues. CDR1 and CDR2 from the germline V gene are SGHTA and FQGNSA. Trimming at V came to 7 bases and at J to 8 bases, leaving 11 bases not matched to a gene. The PCR used 60 Vbeta and 13 Jbeta primers. Profiled with immunoSEQ multiplex PCR; TCRdb holds only in-frame clones, not every one. The listing contains about 140,000 clones. The V and J genes are TRBV7-2 and TRBJ1-6; 7 nucleotides line up with TRBD1. The sample was PBMCs. The sequence was collected from a man aged 35 to 55 in good health and CMV-seronegative. CDR3 bases: TGTGCCAGCAACCCCGGGGACAGCGTTTATTCACCCCTCCACTTT. Protein sequence: CASNPGDSVYSPLHF.